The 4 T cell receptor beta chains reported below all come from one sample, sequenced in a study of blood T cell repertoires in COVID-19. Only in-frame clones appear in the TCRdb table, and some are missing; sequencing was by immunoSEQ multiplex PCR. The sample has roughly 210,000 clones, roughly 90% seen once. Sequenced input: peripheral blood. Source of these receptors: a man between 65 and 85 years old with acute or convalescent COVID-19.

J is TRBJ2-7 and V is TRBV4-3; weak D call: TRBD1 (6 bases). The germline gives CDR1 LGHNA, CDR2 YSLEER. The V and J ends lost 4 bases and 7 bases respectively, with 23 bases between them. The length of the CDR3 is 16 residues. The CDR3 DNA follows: TGCGCCAGCAGCCCTCAACACGGACAGTCCCCCGGGGAGCAGTACTTC. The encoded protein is CASSPQHGQSPGEQYF.

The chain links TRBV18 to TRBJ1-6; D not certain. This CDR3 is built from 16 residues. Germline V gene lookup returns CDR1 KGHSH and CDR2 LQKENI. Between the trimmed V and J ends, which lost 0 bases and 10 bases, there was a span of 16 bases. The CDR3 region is CASSPPGVGRASPLHF. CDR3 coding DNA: TGTGCCAGCTCACCACCGGGAGTGGGGAGGGCCTCACCCCTCCACTTT. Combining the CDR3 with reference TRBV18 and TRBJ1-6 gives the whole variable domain NAGVMQNPRHLVRRRGQEARLRCSPMKGHSHVYWYRQLPEEGLKFMVYLQKENIIDESGMPKERFSAEFPKEGPSILRIQQVVRGDSAAYFCASSPPGVGRASPLHFGNGTRLTVT.

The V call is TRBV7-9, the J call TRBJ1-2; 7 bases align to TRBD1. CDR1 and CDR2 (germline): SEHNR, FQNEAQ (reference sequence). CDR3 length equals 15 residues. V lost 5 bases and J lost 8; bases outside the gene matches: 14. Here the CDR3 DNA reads TGTGCCAGCAGCATACAGGGGACCCTAGTTGGAGGCTACACCTTC. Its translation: CASSIQGTLVGGYTF.

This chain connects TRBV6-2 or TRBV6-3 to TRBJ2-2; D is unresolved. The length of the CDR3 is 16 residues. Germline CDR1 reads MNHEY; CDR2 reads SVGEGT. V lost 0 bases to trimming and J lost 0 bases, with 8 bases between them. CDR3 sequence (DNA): TGTGCCAGCAGTTACTCTTCTAGATCGAACACCGGGGAGCTGTTTTTT. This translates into CASSYSSRSNTGELFF.